Below are 13 T cell receptor beta chains sequenced from a single sample in a study of human T cells and chemical hapten exposure. The time point denotes: patch test 1, 2 weeks after DPC sensitization. Noted treatment: therapeutic diphenylcyclopropenone sensitization with weekly scalp DPC. TCRdb used MiXCR to reprocess the RACE reads, holding one entry per CDR3 protein. There are about 71,000 distinct CDR3 sequences in the sample; 7.5% to 10% occur only once, and approximately 3% lies in the top ten. Material: whole blood, obtained in connection with sensitization to the hapten diphenylcyclopropenone (DPC). Receptors originate from a middle-aged woman with alopecia areata. Some clones in this sample may be carry-over from other donors' samples.

This clonotype was seen many times. The rearrangement uses TRBV20-1 and TRBJ1-1; D not certain. V lost 7 bases, J lost 0 bases, and 9 bases lay in between. This CDR3 spans 12 amino acids. Germline values: CDR1 DFQATT, CDR2 SNEGSKA (reference sequence). CDR3 sequence: CSGEHLNTEAFF. DNA of the CDR3: TGCAGTGGGGAACACCTGAACACTGAAGCTTTCTTT.

This clonotype was observed at least ten times. V usage is TRBV6-6 and J usage is TRBJ1-3; weak D call: TRBD1 (6 bases). CDR1 and CDR2 from the germline V gene are MNHNY and SVGAGI (reference sequence). The CDR3 has 14 amino acids. V lost 8 bases, J lost 5 bases, and 16 bases lay in between. The CDR3 DNA follows: TGTGCCAGCGTGACATGGGGGCAGAGAAACACCATATATTTT. Its protein is CASVTWGQRNTIYF.

A few counts support this clonotype. V and J are TRBV18 and TRBJ2-1; 11 bases match TRBD2. This CDR3 comprises 17 residues. The junction had 4 bases not matched to a gene; V was cut back by 2 bases and J by 1 base. Germline V CDR1 and CDR2: KGHSH, LQKENI. Written as DNA, the CDR3 is TGTGCCAGCTCACCATCTAGCGGGGGGAGTTCCTACAATGAGCAGTTCTTC. Its translation: CASSPSSGGSSYNEQFF.

In this sample, this clonotype turned up a few times. This chain links TRBV20-1 with TRBJ1-6; 8 bases fit TRBD1. The J segment lost 9 bases and the V segment lost 6 bases, leaving 4 bases of the junction unmatched. From germline, CDR1 is DFQATT and CDR2 SNEGSKA (reference sequence). The length of the CDR3 is 12 residues. As DNA, the CDR3 is TGCAGTGCCGCAGGGGGCTTTTCACCCCTCCACTTT. Translation gives CSAAGGFSPLHF.

This chain links TRBV7-8 with TRBJ1-5; possibly TRBD1 for D (6 bases). The CDR3 spans 16 residues. Per the germline V gene, CDR1 is SGHVS and CDR2 is FQNEAQ. The V and J ends lost 3 bases and 0 bases respectively, with 12 bases between them. The CDR3, as DNA: TGTGCCAGCAGCTTTGGACAGACGATTAGCAATCAGCCCCAGCATTTT. Protein sequence: CASSFGQTISNQPQHF.

This clonotype was counted at least ten times. V gene TRBV6-2 or TRBV6-3 combines with J gene TRBJ2-4; possibly TRBD1 or TRBD2 for D (5 bases each). The V end was cut by 8 bases, the J end by 3 bases, with 5 bases between. Germline CDR1 reads MNHEY; CDR2 reads SVGEGT. This CDR3 is built from 11 residues. CDR3 protein: CASGGKNIQYF. CDR3 coding DNA: TGTGCCAGCGGGGGCAAAAACATTCAGTACTTC.

Many counts were recorded for this clonotype. CDR3 coding DNA: TGTGCCATCACCAGAGAGAGCAATCAGCCCCAGCATTTT. Translating it yields CAITRESNQPQHF. The chain combines TRBV10-3 with TRBJ1-5; D is undetermined. Germline V gene lookup returns CDR1 ENHRY and CDR2 SYGVKD. V gave up 7 bases and J gave up 1 base, with 8 bases separating them. This CDR3 contains 13 residues.

As DNA, the CDR3 is TGTGCCAGCAGCCGTCAAGTTTACACTGAAGCTTTCTTT. It encodes CASSRQVYTEAFF. The rearrangement links TRBV11-1 to TRBJ1-1, with D uncertain. V was shortened by 5 bases and J by 3 bases, with 10 bases between the two germline ends. CDR3 length: 13 residues. Germline assignment: CDR1 SGHAT and CDR2 FQDESV (reference sequence).

This clonotype was detected many times. This sequence joins TRBV7-8 and TRBJ1-1; D gene ambiguous. The germline V and J ends were trimmed by 4 bases and 3 bases, with 9 bases remaining between them. The CDR3 is 13 residues long. Looked up from germline, CDR1 is SGHVS and CDR2 is FQNEAQ. Written as DNA, the CDR3 is TGTGCCAGCAGCTCCCGGGGTTACACTGAAGCTTTCTTT. Encoded protein: CASSSRGYTEAFF. Together with reference TRBV7-8 and TRBJ1-1, the CDR3 gives the full variable domain: GAGVSQSPRYKVAKRGQDVALRCDPISGHVSLFWYQQALGQGPEFLTYFQNEAQLDKSGLPSDRFFAERPEGSVSTLKIQRTQQEDSAVYLCASSSRGYTEAFFGQGTRLTVV.

In this sample, this clonotype turned up many times. The DNA for the CDR3 is TGTGCCAGCAGCGTAGGGGACAGAGCGTACGAGCAGTACTTC. Translation gives CASSVGDRAYEQYF. V and J are TRBV9 and TRBJ2-7, with TRBD1 matching over 7 bases. The V gene end was trimmed by 0 bases and the J gene end by 4 bases; junction bases not matched to a gene: 4. The CDR3 consists of 14 residues. CDR1 and CDR2 (germline): SGDLS, YYNGEE.

This clonotype was recorded at least ten times. The gene calls are TRBV20-1 and TRBJ2-7; a possible D gene is TRBD2 (5 bases). The CDR3 covers 14 residues. The germline gives CDR1 DFQATT, CDR2 SNEGSKA (reference sequence). Trimming left V 2 bases short and J 3 bases short, with 14 bases between. The CDR3 loop is CSARRTQDFYEQYF. CDR3 DNA sequence: TGCAGTGCTAGAAGGACCCAGGACTTCTACGAGCAGTACTTC.

The chain joins TRBV7-2 to TRBJ1-4; the D is unclear. Germline CDR1 reads SGHTA; CDR2 reads FQGNSA. Trimming removed 1 base at V and 2 bases at J, with 8 bases between. The CDR3 runs 15 residues. Here the CDR3 reads CASSLVGFTNEKLFF. As DNA, the CDR3 is TGTGCCAGCAGCTTAGTTGGGTTCACTAATGAAAAACTGTTTTTT.

This clonotype was counted ten times or more. The rearrangement joins TRBV28 to TRBJ1-1; TRBD1 matches 9 bases. V was pared by 6 bases and J by 0 bases, with 5 bases of the junction left unmatched. Germline V lookup: CDR1 MDHEN, CDR2 SYDVKM. CDR3 length equals 15 residues. CDR3 protein: CASRLTGGMNTEAFF. CDR3 in DNA: TGTGCCAGCAGGTTGACAGGGGGTATGAACACTGAAGCTTTCTTT.